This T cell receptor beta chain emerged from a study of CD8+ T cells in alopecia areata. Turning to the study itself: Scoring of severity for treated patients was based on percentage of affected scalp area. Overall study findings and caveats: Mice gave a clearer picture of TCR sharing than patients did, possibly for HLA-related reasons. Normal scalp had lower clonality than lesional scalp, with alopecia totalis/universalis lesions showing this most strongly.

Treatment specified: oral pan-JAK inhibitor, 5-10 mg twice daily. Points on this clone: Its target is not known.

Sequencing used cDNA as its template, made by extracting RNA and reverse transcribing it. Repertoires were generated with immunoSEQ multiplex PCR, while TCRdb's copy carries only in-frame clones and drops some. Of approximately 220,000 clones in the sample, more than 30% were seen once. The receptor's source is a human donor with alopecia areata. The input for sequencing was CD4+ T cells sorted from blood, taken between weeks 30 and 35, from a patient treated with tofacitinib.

CDR3: CAWKRQGANTEAFF. The CDR3 DNA follows: TGTGCCTGGAAGAGACAGGGGGCGAACACTGAAGCTTTCTTT. This chain connects TRBV30 to TRBJ1-1; 10 bases align to TRBD1. CDR1 is GTSNPN, CDR2 SVGIG, per germline (reference sequence). The CDR3 loop spans 14 amino acids. J gave up 1 base and V 4 bases, and 3 bases lay outside the gene matches.